This TCR beta chain was sequenced for a study of blood T cell repertoires in COVID-19 (dated by TCRdb to about 2020). About the study as a whole: Samples covering the acute and convalescent phases of COVID-19 were provided by collaborators in the United States, Italy and Spain. Where HLA class I and class II types were available, the types were taken from metadata supplied by the sample provider, not from assay-based typing. Deeply sampled blood TCRbeta repertoires from subjects exposed to, actively infected with, or recovered from COVID-19 were included in the dataset. The sample metadata nearly always contained a de-identified subject ID, COVID-19 status, age in years and sex. The samples were drawn from the first 160 participants of the ongoing ImmuneRACE study and from 1,254 subjects provided by 6 global collaborators. The prospective study material was composed of cDNA or gDNA derived from T cells, B-cell-depleted T cells, or PBMCs. The repertoires were released in a freely available public database meant as a resource for research on the immune response to SARS-CoV-2. General findings and caveats noted by the study authors: The quantity of clinical and demographic metadata differed by source and by participant and was supplied without curation.

In Seattle, one collaborating source enrolled patients while the infection was active and tracked those patients longitudinally over the course of disease. Whole blood was collected in K2EDTA tubes by collaborating institutions according to the institutions' own protocols. For TCRbeta analysis, collaborators shipped samples as frozen whole blood, isolated PBMCs, or DNA extracted from either of those sample types. The immunoSEQ Assay, a bias-controlled multiplex PCR, was used to amplify TCRbeta CDR3 regions from genomic DNA. Per the authors' processing: The number of nucleated cells in each sample was estimated from the amplification of reference gene primers within the assay. To quantify the absolute abundance of each unique TCRbeta CDR3 rearrangement, sequence reads were collapsed and filtered. For each sample, productive Simpson clonality was calculated by taking the square root of Simpson's diversity index across productive rearrangements. Here the immuneACCESS table is served through TCRdb, limited to in-frame sequences with V and J called. Missing clones are a known gap in these copies; in checked studies unresolved V genes cover under half, and the rest lacks a known reason. The V and J calls and the clone size are those of that table, but D and trimming were determined from the DNA. Across this sample there are approximately 170,000 clones, with 93% seen only once. 1.5% to 2.5% of the sample goes to the ten largest clones.

Trimming costs V 9 bases and J 7 bases, and their ends lie 9 bases apart. CDR1 and CDR2 (LNHDA, SQIVND) derive from the germline V gene (reference sequence). The CDR3, from cysteine to phenylalanine, totals 10 residues. The entry retains the CDR3 DNA only, 30 bases that are in frame from base 1. Comments on this clone: The target of this receptor is not known. No qualities accompany the bases; no much larger clone lies one base away.

The chain employs TRBV19 and TRBJ1-1; TRBD1 is a possible D gene, resting on 6 matching bases. The clonotype comes from a woman aged 60-75 years with COVID-19, enrolled during active disease. The sequencing sample was made of peripheral blood. The DNA reads as follows: TGTGCCAGCGGACAGTTTGAAGCTTTCTTT. The encoded protein is CASGQFEAFF.